This T cell receptor (beta chain) was profiled in a study of Ad26.COV2.S vaccination and SARS-CoV-2 variants. CDR1 and CDR2 (germline): SGHAT, FQNNGV. This CDR3 spans 15 amino acids. Trimming shortened V by 5 bases and J by 8 bases, and 21 bases separated the two germline ends. On this clone: Its antigen remains unidentified.

Findings of the study overall: Vaccinees showed greater spike-specific TCR breadth than placebo recipients. Whether participants received vaccine or placebo, their non-spike TCR breadth was similar. Substantial breadth was reportedly displayed by spike-specific CD8+ and CD4+ T cell responses after vaccination. The TCR breadth and depth analyses may have understated or missed part of the total T cell responses.

This table comes from immunoSEQ multiplex PCR, and its TCRdb copy is limited to in-frame clones, with some not included. The data contain 150,000 to 200,000 clones, roughly 89% of them seen just once; the ten biggest clones take up more than 4.5%. The sequence was collected from a human donor who had recovered from COVID-19. The sample in question was peripheral blood, obtained after recovery from COVID-19. This chain connects TRBV11-2 to TRBJ1-1; TRBD1 is a possible D gene (6 bases). The CDR3 reads CASSPIRGAGLEAFF. The CDR3 bases are TGTGCCAGCAGCCCGATTCGGGGGGCAGGCTTAGAAGCTTTCTTT.